These T cell receptor beta chains were read from a single sample in a study of cytomegalovirus exposure and HLA in healthy donors. This table comes from immunoSEQ multiplex PCR, and its TCRdb copy is limited to in-frame clones, with some not included. The data show approximately 210,000 clones, about three quarters seen once. Sequencing was carried out using PBMCs. These receptors were obtained from a woman in her thirties or forties in good health and CMV-seronegative. CDR3s leave out the opening cysteine and the closing phenylalanine or tryptophan.

v_gene,j_gene,CDR3aa
TRBV27,TRBJ2-1,ASSIRLAGGSSYNEQF
TRBV19,TRBJ2-1,ASSIGGGTGVLNEQF
TRBV11-3,TRBJ1-2,ASSLGGDRKVT
TRBV7-2,TRBJ2-1,ASSLAGWNEQF
TRBV19,TRBJ1-4,ASRNSGTVDEKLF
TRBV5-1,TRBJ1-4,ASSLGDRGLTNEKLF
TRBV11-3,TRBJ2-1,ASSLAGTYNEQF
TRBV4-3,TRBJ2-6,ASSHPVGSGANVLT
TRBV5-8,TRBJ2-1,ASSLDSGRKQF
TRBV7-3,TRBJ1-5,ASSPGGGNQPQH
TRBV5-4,TRBJ1-1,ASSLSGQGVTEAF
TRBV7-3,TRBJ2-6,ASSLMRGGSGANVLT
TRBV11-2,TRBJ2-2,ASSFVTGGTGELF
TRBV25-1,TRBJ2-5,ASSPGVTKRETQY
TRBV19,TRBJ2-1,ASSIDSSRSPIVRSYEQF
TRBV19,TRBJ1-2,ASRTGTGDNYGYT
TRBV7-2,TRBJ2-7,ASSLGGAEGFHEQY
TRBV6-1,TRBJ2-1,AGSPGTGGKNEQF
TRBV27,TRBJ2-5,ASSLSTAEETQY
TRBV7-2,TRBJ2-1,TSSLAALASEQF
TRBV9,TRBJ2-3,ASSAGTGSRAFTDTQY
TRBV7-2,TRBJ1-2,ASSSPRQGLYGYT
TRBV4-3,TRBJ1-2,ASSPGGGQGSYGYT
TRBV11-2,TRBJ1-3,ASSSNGGGNTIY
TRBV5-8,TRBJ2-7,ASSLPTSGRYEQY
TRBV6-1,TRBJ1-2,ASSGNRDNYGYT
TRBV19,TRBJ2-2,ASTSGRRTGELF
TRBV6-1,TRBJ1-5,ASSEGTPSNQPQH
TRBV9,TRBJ2-2,ASSVVLSSNTGELF
TRBV10-3,TRBJ2-2,AISASLQGTGELF
TRBV10-1,TRBJ2-3,ASSESEGAAGATDTQY
TRBV6-5,TRBJ2-7,AVTRPTAPYEQY
TRBV7-9,TRBJ1-1,ASSLGVQGPSEAF
TRBV14,TRBJ2-1,ASSQTGAPFTYNEQF
TRBV19,TRBJ1-2,ASRNRAKVNGYT
TRBV2,TRBJ2-5,ASSAIARETQY
TRBV19,TRBJ1-2,ASRTGAVGYT
TRBV5-1,TRBJ2-3,ASSLGDNTDTQY
TRBV12-5,TRBJ1-5,ASAPILGYSNQPQH
TRBV19,TRBJ1-1,ASSIEALNTEAF
TRBV7-3,TRBJ2-1,ASTRLAGESYNEQF
TRBV15,TRBJ1-2,ATSLNSGTPGGYT
TRBV6-1,TRBJ2-1,ASSEVLGGRAYNEQF
TRBV19,TRBJ2-7,ASSRISGGEQY
TRBV5-1,TRBJ2-1,ASSSGTSDYNEQF
TRBV7-8,TRBJ1-1,ASSLSPGDTEAF
TRBV9,TRBJ1-1,ASSEPTGRSWGAF
TRBV11-2,TRBJ2-7,ASSFTASGKGDSYEQY
TRBV5-1,TRBJ2-5,ASSLRTSGSKTQY
TRBV19,TRBJ1-1,ASSTGQRAF
TRBV6-1,TRBJ1-1,ASSVFWGGTNTEAF
TRBV6-5,TRBJ1-4,ASSPQGLQGEKLF
TRBV7-9,TRBJ2-3,ASSSGTSDTDTQY
TRBV7-2,TRBJ1-2,ASSLLGDEGYT
TRBV9,TRBJ2-2,ASSMRRLDTGELF